This T cell receptor (beta chain) is from a study of response to subunit inactivated influenza vaccine. In TCRdb, the RT-PCR reads were re-called with MiXCR into one record per CDR3 protein. This table has some 500,000 distinct CDR3 sequences, about 25% appearing once. This clonotype was detected only a few times. Its matching antigen is unknown. Study-level points and caveats: That few new T cells are recruited by each seasonal influenza vaccination was the authors' suggestion.

Losses at the gene ends were 2 bases for V and 4 bases for J; bases not matched to a gene: 9. The CDR3 totals 17 residues. Germline V gene data show CDR1 as SGHVS and CDR2 as FNYEAQ. The sequenced sample was CD4+ T cells sorted from PBMCs, obtained around 5 days after vaccination. This chain links TRBV7-6 with TRBJ1-1; 11 nucleotides line up with TRBD1. The source is a man aged 50-60 years who received an inactivated influenza vaccine. The CDR3 here is CASSLRTGGQPGTEAFF. The CDR3 nucleotides are TGTGCCAGCAGCTTAAGGACAGGGGGCCAACCGGGCACTGAAGCTTTCTTT. The variable domain in full, with the rest retrieved from reference TRBV7-6 and TRBJ1-1, is GAGVSQSPRYKVTKRGQDVALRCDPISGHVSLYWYRQALGQGPEFLTYFNYEAQQDKSGLPNDRFSAERPEGSISTLTIQRTEQRDSAMYRCASSLRTGGQPGTEAFFGQGTRLTVV.